One sample yielded the 9 T cell receptor beta chains listed below, sequenced in a study of blood T cell repertoires in COVID-19. Profiling relied on immunoSEQ multiplex PCR, and the TCRdb table lists in-frame clones only, not all of them. The sample consists of 350,000 to 400,000 clones, 88% of them appearing once. The sample consisted of PBMCs or T cells enriched from blood (not recorded which). The receptors originated from a woman aged 18-29 years who had recovered from COVID-19.

The V and J genes are TRBV5-1 and TRBJ1-2; TRBD1 matches 7 bases. Germline CDR1 and CDR2: SGHRS and YFSETQ. J lost 7 bases, V lost 0 bases, and 6 bases had no gene match. The CDR3 consists of 14 residues. The CDR3, as DNA: TGCGCCAGCAGCTTGGCCATGGCAGGGGGTGGCTACACCTTC. It yields the protein CASSLAMAGGGYTF.

The rearrangement links TRBV6-5 to TRBJ2-3, with 10 bases lining up with TRBD1. The V segment lost 4 bases and the J segment 11 bases; nucleotides outside the gene matches: 9. CDR3 length equals 14 residues. Germline loops: CDR1 MNHEY, CDR2 SVGAGI. CDR3 protein: CASSSGTGDYGQYF. CDR3 sequence (DNA): TGTGCCAGCAGTTCCGGGACAGGGGATTATGGGCAGTATTTT.

The chain is built from TRBV3-1 (or the pseudogene TRBV3-2) and TRBJ1-5, with no clear D. CDR3 length: 13 amino acids. Trimming took 11 bases from V and 6 from J, leaving 17 bases between them. In germline, CDR1 is LGHDT, CDR2 YNNKEL (reference sequence). CDR3 protein: CAPRPLRVQPQHF. The DNA for the CDR3 is TGTGCCCCTCGGCCCCTGAGGGTTCAGCCCCAGCATTTT.

This chain uses TRBV13 with TRBJ2-7; maybe TRBD2 (6 bases). CDR1 is PRHDT and CDR2 is FYEKMQ in the germline V gene (reference sequence). V dropped 4 bases and J dropped 0 bases, with 10 bases sitting between them. There are 14 residues in the CDR3. The DNA for the CDR3 is TGTGCCAGCAGCTGGCGGGACCTCTCCTACGAGCAGTACTTC. This sequence encodes CASSWRDLSYEQYF.

This chain joins TRBV6-5 and TRBJ1-1; 7 nucleotides line up with TRBD1. V trimming: 5 bases; J trimming: 4 bases; junction bases outside the gene matches: 4. CDR1 is MNHEY and CDR2 is SVGAGI in the germline V gene. This CDR3 is built from 13 residues. The CDR3, as DNA: TGTGCCAGCAGTCAGGGGGGAGGCACTGAAGCTTTCTTT. Amino acids: CASSQGGGTEAFF.

The CDR3, as DNA: TGCGCCAGCAGCTTATTACAGGACACCGGGGAGCTGTTTTTT. Translation gives CASSLLQDTGELFF. V usage is TRBV5-1 and J usage is TRBJ2-2, with D perhaps TRBD1 (5 bases). Per germline, CDR1 SGHRS and CDR2 YFSETQ. The germline V and J ends were trimmed by 2 bases and 3 bases, with 8 bases remaining between them. The length of the CDR3 is 14 residues.

The chain links TRBV18 to TRBJ1-1, with no clear D. The germline V gene encodes CDR1 KGHSH and CDR2 LQKENI. The V end was cut by 6 bases, the J end by 0 bases, with 5 bases between. The CDR3 is 12 residues long. Here the CDR3 reads CASSQLNTEAFF. The DNA of the CDR3 is TGTGCCAGCTCCCAGTTGAACACTGAAGCTTTCTTT.

V usage is TRBV6-5 and J usage is TRBJ2-1, with 10 bases aligning to TRBD2. This CDR3 has 15 residues. The V gene's germline CDR1 is MNHEY and CDR2 SVGAGI. The V and J ends lost 10 bases and 5 bases, in that order; junction bases with no gene match: 11. For the CDR3, the DNA is TGTGCCAACCCCGAGAGCGGGGGGGCGAACAATGAGCAGTTCTTC. It is translated as CANPESGGANNEQFF.

CDR3 protein: CASRQGLNTEAFF. The CDR3 bases are TGCGCCAGCAGACAGGGGCTCAACACTGAAGCTTTCTTT. The rearrangement uses TRBV5-1 and TRBJ1-1; 7 bases align to TRBD1. The length of the CDR3 is 13 residues. Per germline, CDR1 SGHRS and CDR2 YFSETQ. V was pared by 5 bases and J by 2 bases, with 3 bases of the junction left unmatched. The full variable domain, completed using reference TRBV5-1 and TRBJ1-1, is KAGVTQTPRYLIKTRGQQVTLSCSPISGHRSVSWYQQTPGQGLQFLFEYFSETQRNKGNFPGRFSGRQFSNSRSEMNVSTLELGDSALYLCASRQGLNTEAFFGQGTRLTVV.